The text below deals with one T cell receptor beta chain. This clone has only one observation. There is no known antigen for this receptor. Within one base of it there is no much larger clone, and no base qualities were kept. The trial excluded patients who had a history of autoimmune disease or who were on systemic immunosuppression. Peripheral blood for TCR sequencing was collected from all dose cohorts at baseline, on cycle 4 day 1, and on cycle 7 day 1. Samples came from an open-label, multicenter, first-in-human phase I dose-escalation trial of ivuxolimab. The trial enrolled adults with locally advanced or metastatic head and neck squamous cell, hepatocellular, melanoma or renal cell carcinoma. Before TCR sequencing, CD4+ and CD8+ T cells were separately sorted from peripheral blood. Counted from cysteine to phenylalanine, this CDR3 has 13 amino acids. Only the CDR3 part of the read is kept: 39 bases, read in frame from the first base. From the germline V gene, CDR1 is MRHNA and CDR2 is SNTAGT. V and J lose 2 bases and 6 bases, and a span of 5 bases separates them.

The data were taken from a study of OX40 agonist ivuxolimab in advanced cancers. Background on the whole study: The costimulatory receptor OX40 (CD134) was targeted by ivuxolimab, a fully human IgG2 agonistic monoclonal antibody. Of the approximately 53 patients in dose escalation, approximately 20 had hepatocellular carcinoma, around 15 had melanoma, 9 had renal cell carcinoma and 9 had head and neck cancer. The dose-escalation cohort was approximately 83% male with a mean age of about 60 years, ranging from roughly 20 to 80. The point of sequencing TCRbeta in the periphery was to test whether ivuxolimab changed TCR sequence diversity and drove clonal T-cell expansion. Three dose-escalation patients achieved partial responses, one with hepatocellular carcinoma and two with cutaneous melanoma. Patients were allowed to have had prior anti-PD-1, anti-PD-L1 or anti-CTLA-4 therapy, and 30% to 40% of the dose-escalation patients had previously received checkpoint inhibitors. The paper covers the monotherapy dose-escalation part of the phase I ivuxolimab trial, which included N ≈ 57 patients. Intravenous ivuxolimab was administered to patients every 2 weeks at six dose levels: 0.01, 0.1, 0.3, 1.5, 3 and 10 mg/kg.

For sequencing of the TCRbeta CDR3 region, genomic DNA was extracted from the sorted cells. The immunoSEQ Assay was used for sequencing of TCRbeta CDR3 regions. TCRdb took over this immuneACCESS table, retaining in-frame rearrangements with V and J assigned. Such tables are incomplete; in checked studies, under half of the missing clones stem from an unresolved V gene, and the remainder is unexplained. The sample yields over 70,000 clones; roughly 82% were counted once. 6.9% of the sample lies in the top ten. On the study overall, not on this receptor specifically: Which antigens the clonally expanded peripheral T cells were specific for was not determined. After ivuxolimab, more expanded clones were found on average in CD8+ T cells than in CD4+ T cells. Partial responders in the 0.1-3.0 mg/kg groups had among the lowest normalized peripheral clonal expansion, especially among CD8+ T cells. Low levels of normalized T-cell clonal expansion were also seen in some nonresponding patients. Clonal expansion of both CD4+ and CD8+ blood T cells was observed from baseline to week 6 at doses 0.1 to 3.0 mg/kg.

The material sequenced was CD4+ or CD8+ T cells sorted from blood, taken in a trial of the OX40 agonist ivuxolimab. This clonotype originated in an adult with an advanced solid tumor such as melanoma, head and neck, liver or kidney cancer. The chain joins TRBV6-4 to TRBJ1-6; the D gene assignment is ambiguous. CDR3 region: CASSDKGNSPLHF. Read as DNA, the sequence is TGTGCCAGCAGTGACAAGGGTAATTCACCCCTCCACTTT.